This paragraph reports one T cell receptor beta chain. Profiling relied on immunoSEQ multiplex PCR, and the TCRdb table lists in-frame clones only, not all of them. In the table there are tens of thousands of clones, over 80% of which are singletons. Germline lookup yields CDR1 MNHNS and CDR2 SASEGT. Trimming shortened V by 4 bases and J by 6 bases, and 27 bases separated the two germline ends. The CDR3 is 18 amino acids. The sample comes from a study of OX40 agonist ivuxolimab in advanced cancers. Systemic immunosuppression or autoimmune disease history was grounds to exclude patients. The sample here was CD4+ or CD8+ T cells sorted from blood, taken in a trial of the OX40 agonist ivuxolimab. This sequence was found in an adult with an advanced solid tumor such as melanoma, head and neck, liver or kidney cancer. This chain joins TRBV6-1 and TRBJ1-1; maybe TRBD1 (6 bases). The CDR3 loop is CASSGPGRPQGYASEAFF. CDR3 DNA: TGTGCCAGCAGTGGACCGGGGAGGCCACAGGGATACGCTTCTGAAGCTTTCTTT.